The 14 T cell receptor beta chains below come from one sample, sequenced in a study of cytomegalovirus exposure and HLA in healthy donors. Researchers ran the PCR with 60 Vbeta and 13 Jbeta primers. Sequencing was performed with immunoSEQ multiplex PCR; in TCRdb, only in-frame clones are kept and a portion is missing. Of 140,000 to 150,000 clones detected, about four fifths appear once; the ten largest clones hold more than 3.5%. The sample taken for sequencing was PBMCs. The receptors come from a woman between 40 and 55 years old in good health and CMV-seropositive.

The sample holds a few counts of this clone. This CDR3 is CASSASSGGADTQYF. CDR3 DNA: TGTGCCAGCAGTGCGAGTAGCGGGGGGGCAGATACGCAGTATTTT. V and J are TRBV6-4 and TRBJ2-3; TRBD2 agrees at 11 bases. The V segment lost 4 bases and the J segment 4 bases; nucleotides outside the gene matches: 4. Per the germline V gene, CDR1 is MRHNA and CDR2 is SNTAGT. The CDR3 contains 15 residues.

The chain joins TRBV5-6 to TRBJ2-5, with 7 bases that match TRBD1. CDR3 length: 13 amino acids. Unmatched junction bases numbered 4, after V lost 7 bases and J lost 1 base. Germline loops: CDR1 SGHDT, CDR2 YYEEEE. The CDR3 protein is CASERGRQETQYF. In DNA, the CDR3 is TGTGCCAGCGAGAGGGGGCGCCAAGAGACCCAGTACTTC.

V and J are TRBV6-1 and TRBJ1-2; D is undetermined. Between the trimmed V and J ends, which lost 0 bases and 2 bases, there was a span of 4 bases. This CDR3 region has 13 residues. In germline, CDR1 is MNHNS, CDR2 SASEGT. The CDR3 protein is CASSEAGNYGYTF. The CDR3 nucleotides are TGTGCCAGCAGTGAAGCCGGGAACTATGGCTACACCTTC.

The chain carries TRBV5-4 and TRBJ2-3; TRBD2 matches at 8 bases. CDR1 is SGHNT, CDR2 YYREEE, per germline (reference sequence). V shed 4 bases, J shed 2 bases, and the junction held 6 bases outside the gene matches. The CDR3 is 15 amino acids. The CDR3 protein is CASSRTSSYTDTQYF. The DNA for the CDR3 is TGTGCCAGCAGCCGGACTAGCTCGTACACAGATACGCAGTATTTT. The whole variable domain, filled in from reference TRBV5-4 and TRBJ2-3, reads ETGVTQSPTHLIKTRGQQVTLRCSSQSGHNTVSWYQQALGQGPQFIFQYYREEENGRGNFPPRFSGLQFPNYSSELNVNALELDDSALYLCASSRTSSYTDTQYFGPGTRLTVL.

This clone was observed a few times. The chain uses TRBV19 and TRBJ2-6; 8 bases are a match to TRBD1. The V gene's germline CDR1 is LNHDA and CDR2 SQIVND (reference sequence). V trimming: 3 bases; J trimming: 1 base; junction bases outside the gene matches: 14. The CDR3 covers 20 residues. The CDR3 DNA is TGTGCCAGTAGTATGGTATCCGTCGGGACAGGACGATCTGGGGCCAACGTCCTGACTTTC. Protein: CASSMVSVGTGRSGANVLTF.

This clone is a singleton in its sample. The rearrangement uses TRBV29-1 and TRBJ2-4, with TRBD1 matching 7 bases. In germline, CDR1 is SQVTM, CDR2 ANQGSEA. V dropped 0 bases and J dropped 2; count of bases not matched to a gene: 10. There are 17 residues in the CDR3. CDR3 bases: TGCAGCGTTGAAGATTGGGAAGACAGGGAAACCAAAAACATTCAGTACTTC. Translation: CSVEDWEDRETKNIQYF. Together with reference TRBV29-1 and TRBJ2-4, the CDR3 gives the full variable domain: SAVISQKPSRDICQRGTSLTIQCQVDSQVTMMFWYRQQPGQSLTLIATANQGSEATYESGFVIDKFPISRPNLTFSTLTVSNMSPEDSSIYLCSVEDWEDRETKNIQYFGAGTRLSVL.

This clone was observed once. The CDR3 protein is CASSSTEISGNTIYF. The CDR3 nucleotides are TGTGCCAGCAGTTCGACAGAGATCTCTGGAAACACCATATATTTT. The gene calls are TRBV6-5 and TRBJ1-3; tentative D call: TRBD1 (5 bases). The CDR3 has 15 amino acids. Germline CDR1 and CDR2: MNHEY and SVGAGI. V lost 4 bases and J 0 bases, leaving 10 bases between the germline ends.

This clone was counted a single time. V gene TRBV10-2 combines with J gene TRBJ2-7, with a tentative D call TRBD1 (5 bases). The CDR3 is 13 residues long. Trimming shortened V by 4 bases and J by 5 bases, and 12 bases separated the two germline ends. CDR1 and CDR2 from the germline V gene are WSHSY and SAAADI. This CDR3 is CASSAREVDEQYF. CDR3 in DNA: TGCGCCAGCAGTGCCAGGGAAGTCGACGAGCAGTACTTC.

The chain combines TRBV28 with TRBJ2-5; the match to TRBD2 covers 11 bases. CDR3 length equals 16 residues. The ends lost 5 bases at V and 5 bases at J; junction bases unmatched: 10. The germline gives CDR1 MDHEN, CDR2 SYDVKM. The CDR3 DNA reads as TGTGCCAGCAGTCCTAATTATAGCGGGAGGGAGGAGACCCAGTACTTC. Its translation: CASSPNYSGREETQYF.

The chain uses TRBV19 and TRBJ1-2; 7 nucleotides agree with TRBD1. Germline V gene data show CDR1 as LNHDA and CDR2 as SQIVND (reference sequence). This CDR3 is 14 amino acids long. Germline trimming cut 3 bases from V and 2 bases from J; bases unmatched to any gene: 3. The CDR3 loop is CASSIGGQNYGYTF. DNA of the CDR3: TGTGCCAGTAGTATCGGGGGACAGAACTATGGCTACACCTTC.

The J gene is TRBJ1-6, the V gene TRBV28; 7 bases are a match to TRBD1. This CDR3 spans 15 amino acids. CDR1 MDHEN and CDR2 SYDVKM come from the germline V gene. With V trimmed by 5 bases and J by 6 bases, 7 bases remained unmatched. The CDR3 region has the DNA TGTGCCAGCAGTCACCGGACAGGCAGTAATTCACCCCTCCACTTT. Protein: CASSHRTGSNSPLHF.

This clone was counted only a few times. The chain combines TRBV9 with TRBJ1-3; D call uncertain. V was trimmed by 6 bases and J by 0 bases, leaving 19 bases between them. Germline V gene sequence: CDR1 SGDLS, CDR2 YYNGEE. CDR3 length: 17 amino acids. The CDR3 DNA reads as TGTGCCAGCACAAATTTGGCAGGAGGAAGCTCTGGAAACACCATATATTTT. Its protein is CASTNLAGGSSGNTIYF.

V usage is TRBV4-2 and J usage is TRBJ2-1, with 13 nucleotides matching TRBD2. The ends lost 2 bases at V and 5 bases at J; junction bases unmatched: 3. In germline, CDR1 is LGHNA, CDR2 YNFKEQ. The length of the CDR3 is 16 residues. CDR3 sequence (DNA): TGTGCCAGCAGCCAACCGGGACTAGCGGGGAACAATGAGCAGTTCTTC. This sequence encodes CASSQPGLAGNNEQFF.

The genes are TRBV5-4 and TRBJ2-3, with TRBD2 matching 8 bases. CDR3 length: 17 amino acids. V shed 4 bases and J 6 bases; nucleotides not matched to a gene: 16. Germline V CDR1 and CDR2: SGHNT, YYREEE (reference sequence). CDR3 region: CASSQELAASGPDTQYF. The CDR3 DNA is TGTGCCAGCAGCCAGGAACTAGCGGCATCAGGCCCCGATACGCAGTATTTT. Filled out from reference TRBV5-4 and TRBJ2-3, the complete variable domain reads ETGVTQSPTHLIKTRGQQVTLRCSSQSGHNTVSWYQQALGQGPQFIFQYYREEENGRGNFPPRFSGLQFPNYSSELNVNALELDDSALYLCASSQELAASGPDTQYFGPGTRLTVL.